The 27 T cell receptor beta chains in this list originate from one sample, sequenced in a study of blood T cell repertoires in COVID-19. Data came from immunoSEQ multiplex PCR; TCRdb stores just in-frame clones and leaves some out. This table has 220,000 or so clones, 84% appearing once. Sequenced material: PBMCs or T cells enriched from blood (not recorded which). The receptors come from a middle-aged woman who had recovered from COVID-19.

This clone was counted between two and nine times. The V call is TRBV9, the J call TRBJ1-1; D ambiguous. Germline loops: CDR1 SGDLS, CDR2 YYNGEE. This CDR3 is 13 amino acids long. V lost 2 bases and J 0 bases, leaving 5 bases between the germline ends. The CDR3 bases are TGTGCCAGCAGCGTCCAGGTGAACACTGAAGCTTTCTTT. Its translation: CASSVQVNTEAFF.

The rearrangement links TRBV4-2 to TRBJ2-2, with 13 bases aligning to TRBD2. The CDR3 sequence is 19 residues long. Germline assignment: CDR1 LGHNA and CDR2 YNFKEQ. V gave up 5 bases and J gave up 5 bases; unmatched junction bases: 14. The CDR3 sequence is CASSGRYRTSGSRTGELFF. The CDR3 DNA is TGTGCCAGCAGCGGACGTTATCGGACTAGCGGGAGTAGGACCGGGGAGCTGTTTTTT.

This clone occurred a few times. This chain connects TRBV24-1 to TRBJ2-3; TRBD2 matches at 8 bases. V shed 4 bases and J 0 bases; nucleotides not matched to a gene: 2. The CDR3 has 15 residues. Germline CDR1 KGHDR, CDR2 SFDVKD. The CDR3 spells CATSDPSGSTDTQYF. The CDR3 DNA sequence: TGTGCCACCAGTGACCCTAGCGGGAGCACAGATACGCAGTATTTT.

The chain couples TRBV5-5 to TRBJ2-7; the D is unclear. Germline V gives CDR1 SGHKS, CDR2 YYEKEE (reference sequence). The germline V and J ends were trimmed by 5 bases and 4 bases, with 19 bases remaining between them. CDR3 length: 15 amino acids. The CDR3 sequence: CASSLLVVGPYEQYF. The DNA for the CDR3 is TGTGCCAGCAGTCTGTTGGTGGTTGGGCCTTACGAGCAGTACTTC.

This chain joins TRBV7-2 and TRBJ2-3; the match to TRBD1 covers 8 bases. This CDR3 has 16 residues. The V gene's germline CDR1 is SGHTA and CDR2 FQGNSA. Germline trimming cut 1 base from V and 1 base from J; bases unmatched to any gene: 4. The CDR3 DNA reads as TGTGCCAGCAGCTTAGAGGACAGGGAAGGCACAGATACGCAGTATTTT. Protein: CASSLEDREGTDTQYF.

This chain uses TRBV10-3 with TRBJ1-1, with D unresolved. The V end lost 4 bases, the J end lost 1 base, and 13 bases lay between the germline ends. Germline values: CDR1 ENHRY, CDR2 SYGVKD. The CDR3 is 15 residues long. CDR3 residues: CAISALVGQNTEAFF. In DNA form, the CDR3 reads TGTGCCATCAGTGCGTTAGTCGGTCAGAACACTGAAGCTTTCTTT.

The chain recombines TRBV6-2 or TRBV6-3 with TRBJ2-1; 7 bases are a match to TRBD2. Germline V lookup: CDR1 MNHEY, CDR2 SVGEGT. V shed 2 bases and J 3 bases; nucleotides not matched to a gene: 7. This CDR3 has 16 amino acids. Here the CDR3 reads CASSYNRGGNYNEQFF. Here the CDR3 DNA reads TGTGCCAGCAGTTACAATCGGGGAGGGAACTACAATGAGCAGTTCTTC.

A single count supports this clone. This chain connects TRBV7-9 to TRBJ2-2, with TRBD2 identical over 8 bases. V shed 4 bases and J 4 bases; nucleotides not matched to a gene: 8. Germline CDR1 SEHNR, CDR2 FQNEAQ (reference sequence). This CDR3 has 16 residues. CDR3 sequence: CASSSLGLAGTGELFF. The CDR3 bases are TGTGCCAGCAGCTCCCTAGGACTAGCCGGCACCGGGGAGCTGTTTTTT.

J is TRBJ2-4 and V is TRBV19, with D perhaps matching TRBD1 (6 bases). V was clipped by 5 bases and J by 4 bases, with 9 bases between them. The germline V gene encodes CDR1 LNHDA and CDR2 SQIVND (reference sequence). The CDR3 runs 13 residues. CDR3 nucleotide sequence: TGTGCCAGTAGTTTGGACAGTAAAAACATTCAGTACTTC. Translation: CASSLDSKNIQYF.

A remark on this clone: At the DNA level, this CDR3 is encoded by other sequences in the same sample as well. For the CDR3, the DNA is TGCGCCAGCAGCTTGGGGGCAGGCGCCAATGAAAAACTGTTTTTT. This sequence encodes CASSLGAGANEKLFF. The rearrangement uses TRBV5-1 and TRBJ1-4, with no clear D. This CDR3 region has 15 residues. The V end lost 0 bases, the J end lost 5 bases, and 11 bases lay between the germline ends. In germline, CDR1 is SGHRS, CDR2 YFSETQ.

The chain links TRBV11-2 to TRBJ1-3, with D hard to call. The CDR3 contains 14 residues. Trimming cost V 6 bases and J 1 base, with 10 bases left between them. The germline gives CDR1 SGHAT, CDR2 FQNNGV. CDR3: CASSPSRSGNTIYF. The CDR3, as DNA: TGTGCCAGCAGTCCTAGTCGGTCTGGAAACACCATATATTTT.

The chain recombines TRBV7-4 with TRBJ2-2; 11 bases agree with TRBD2. There are 17 residues in the CDR3. The V segment lost 7 bases and the J segment 1 base; nucleotides outside the gene matches: 8. The V gene's germline CDR1 is SGHVT and CDR2 SQSDAQ. In nucleotides, the CDR3 is TGTGCCAGCAACTTCGGGGGACTAGCGGAGAACACCGGGGAGCTGTTTTTT. This sequence encodes CASNFGGLAENTGELFF.

This chain connects TRBV11-2 to TRBJ1-2; no reliable D call. The CDR3 runs to 15 residues. CDR1 is SGHAT, CDR2 FQNNGV, per germline. The V end was cut by 0 bases, the J end by 7 bases, with 15 bases between. In DNA, the CDR3 is TGTGCCAGCAGCTTAGACCCGTCACTGCATGGTGGCTACACCTTC. Protein: CASSLDPSLHGGYTF.

Only a few counts were recorded for this clone. V and J are TRBV30 and TRBJ2-3, with 9 bases identical to TRBD2. CDR1 is GTSNPN, CDR2 SVGIG, per germline (reference sequence). The length of the CDR3 is 17 residues. Trimming removed 0 bases from V and 2 bases from J; junction bases left unmatched: 9. CDR3 DNA: TGTGCCTGGAGTGTAAGAAGGCTAGCGGGGACCACAGATACGCAGTATTTT. This sequence encodes CAWSVRRLAGTTDTQYF. Full variable domain (remainder filled in from reference TRBV30 and TRBJ2-3): SQTIHQWPATLVQPVGSPLSLECTVEGTSNPNLYWYRQAAGRGLQLLFYSVGIGQISSEVPQNLSASRPQDRQFILSSKKLLLSDSGFYLCAWSVRRLAGTTDTQYFGPGTRLTVL.

The gene calls are TRBV19 and TRBJ1-1, with TRBD1 identical over 9 bases. This CDR3 is built from 17 residues. With 9 bases clipped from V and 4 bases from J, the junction kept 18 bases outside the gene matches. Germline values: CDR1 LNHDA, CDR2 SQIVND (reference sequence). The CDR3 loop is CASPGGTPGQGSTEAFF. The CDR3, as DNA: TGTGCCAGCCCAGGTGGCACCCCGGGACAGGGTTCCACTGAAGCTTTCTTT.

This sequence joins TRBV6-2 or TRBV6-3 and TRBJ2-1, with D possibly TRBD1 on 6 matching bases. Per the germline V gene, CDR1 is MNHEY and CDR2 is SVGEGT. V lost 5 bases and J 5 bases, leaving 7 bases between the germline ends. CDR3 length equals 12 residues. The DNA of the CDR3 is TGTGCCAGCAGTGACAGGCACAATGAGCAGTTCTTC. The encoded protein is CASSDRHNEQFF.

The genes are TRBV30 and TRBJ1-1; 7 nucleotides align to TRBD1. The length of the CDR3 is 13 residues. Germline V gene data show CDR1 as GTSNPN and CDR2 as SVGIG (reference sequence). The V segment lost 7 bases and the J segment 2 bases; nucleotides outside the gene matches: 7. In DNA, the CDR3 is TGTGCCTCCAGACAGGGACCTAACACTGAAGCTTTCTTT. It specifies CASRQGPNTEAFF. Drawing the rest from reference TRBV30 and TRBJ1-1, the complete variable domain is SQTIHQWPATLVQPVGSPLSLECTVEGTSNPNLYWYRQAAGRGLQLLFYSVGIGQISSEVPQNLSASRPQDRQFILSSKKLLLSDSGFYLCASRQGPNTEAFFGQGTRLTVV.

V is TRBV28 and J is TRBJ1-5; 8 bases are a match to TRBD1. Trimming removed 5 bases from V and 2 bases from J; junction bases left unmatched: 26. CDR1 and CDR2 (germline): MDHEN, SYDVKM. The CDR3 has 22 amino acids. CDR3 sequence: CASSPLKISTGGRMLGNQPQHF. CDR3 sequence (DNA): TGTGCCAGCAGTCCATTAAAAATCTCAACAGGGGGGAGAATGCTGGGCAATCAGCCCCAGCATTTT.

The genes are TRBV19 and TRBJ1-2; 9 nucleotides match TRBD1. Trimming at V came to 4 bases and at J to 3 bases, leaving 21 bases not matched to a gene. Germline loops: CDR1 LNHDA, CDR2 SQIVND (reference sequence). The CDR3 sequence is 20 residues long. CDR3 DNA sequence: TGTGCCAGTAGTACCGGACAGGGGATATCGGCGGGATTTCTCTACTATGGCTACACCTTC. Encoded protein: CASSTGQGISAGFLYYGYTF.

This chain links TRBV5-8 with TRBJ1-1, with D uncertain. V was clipped by 5 bases and J by 1 base, with 12 bases between them. The CDR3 is 14 amino acids. The germline V gene encodes CDR1 SGHTS and CDR2 YDEGEE. The DNA of the CDR3 is TGTGCCAGCAGAACCGGAGGAGGGAACACTGAAGCTTTCTTT. Its translation: CASRTGGGNTEAFF.

The chain links TRBV6-5 to TRBJ2-7, with 7 bases matching TRBD1. Germline V gene sequence: CDR1 MNHEY, CDR2 SVGAGI. The junction had 11 bases not matched to a gene; V was cut back by 6 bases and J by 3 bases. This CDR3 is built from 15 residues. The CDR3: CASSPRGQGRYEQYF. The CDR3 bases are TGTGCCAGCAGCCCAAGGGGGCAGGGACGCTACGAGCAGTACTTC.

The V and J genes are TRBV11-3 and TRBJ2-1, with 9 bases lining up with TRBD2. Germline V lookup: CDR1 SGHNT, CDR2 YENEEA. This CDR3 contains 16 residues. With 6 bases clipped from V and 0 bases from J, the junction kept 6 bases outside the gene matches. CDR3 sequence: CASRGGTSSSYNEQFF. In DNA form, the CDR3 reads TGTGCCAGCAGAGGTGGGACTAGCAGCTCCTACAATGAGCAGTTCTTC.

The CDR3 coding sequence is TGTGCCAGCAGCTTACCTAGGACTAGCGGGAGTTTTACAGATACGCAGTATTTT. Its protein is CASSLPRTSGSFTDTQYF. The gene calls are TRBV11-2 and TRBJ2-3, with 13 bases that match TRBD2. CDR1 is SGHAT and CDR2 is FQNNGV in the germline V gene. Germline trimming cut 2 bases from V and 3 bases from J; bases unmatched to any gene: 8. This CDR3 is 18 amino acids long.

This chain uses TRBV7-8 with TRBJ2-1; TRBD2 matches at 14 bases. J lost 10 bases, V lost 2 bases, and 13 bases had no gene match. Germline V gene data show CDR1 as SGHVS and CDR2 as FQNEAQ. The CDR3 runs 18 residues. CDR3 region: CASSLNFWGRTSGREQFF. In nucleotides, the CDR3 is TGTGCCAGCAGCTTAAACTTTTGGGGGAGGACTAGCGGGAGGGAGCAGTTCTTC.

The V call is TRBV6-6, the J call TRBJ2-1; 12 bases fit TRBD2. The length of the CDR3 is 16 residues. After removal of 5 bases from V and 10 bases from J, the junction contained 12 bases not matched to a gene. The germline gives CDR1 MNHNY, CDR2 SVGAGI (reference sequence). DNA of the CDR3: TGTGCCAGCAGTAAACCGGGACTAGCGGGCGCAAAGGAGCAGTTCTTC. It specifies CASSKPGLAGAKEQFF.

V gene TRBV7-9 combines with J gene TRBJ1-6; a weak D match, TRBD1 (5 bases). The V and J ends lost 5 bases and 12 bases respectively, with 17 bases between them. Germline V gene sequence: CDR1 SEHNR, CDR2 FQNEAQ (reference sequence). CDR3 length: 14 amino acids. CDR3 sequence: CASSLGTNFGPLHF. For the CDR3, the DNA is TGTGCCAGCAGCCTCGGGACTAATTTTGGACCCCTCCACTTT. Filled out from reference TRBV7-9 and TRBJ1-6, the complete variable domain reads DTGVSQNPRHKITKRGQNVTFRCDPISEHNRLYWYRQTLGQGPEFLTYFQNEAQLEKSRLLSDRFSAERPKGSFSTLEIQRTEQGDSAMYLCASSLGTNFGPLHFGNGTRLTVT.

This sequence joins TRBV27 and TRBJ2-7; TRBD2 matches 16 bases. Trimming cost V 6 bases and J 2 bases; bases outside gene matches: 4. Germline lookup yields CDR1 MNHEY and CDR2 SMNVEV (reference sequence). There are 16 residues in the CDR3. CDR3 loop: CASRGGLAGGPYEQYF. CDR3 bases: TGTGCCAGCAGGGGGGGACTAGCGGGAGGGCCCTACGAGCAGTACTTC.